This is a list of T cell receptor beta chains from one sample in a study of Ad26.COV2.S vaccination and SARS-CoV-2 variants. Measured with immunoSEQ multiplex PCR; TCRdb has only the in-frame clones, and not every one. This repertoire shows about 280,000 clones, approximately 87% found once; its top ten account for less than 3.5%. Sequencing used peripheral blood, obtained in a trial of Ad26.COV2.S vaccine versus placebo. These receptors originate from a person aged 18-60 years who received the Ad26.COV2.S COVID-19 vaccine or a placebo. The CDR3 runs from the conserved cysteine through the conserved F or W. Fields, in order: V gene, clone size, J gene, D gene, CDR3 protein, CDR3 DNA. D genes are given only for firm matches. Part of the rows lack a size; the others show once, few, many or a class for expanded clones.

V: TRBV30; size: .; J: TRBJ2-1; D: .; CDR3: CAWSVSSGNEQFF; DNA: TGTGCCTGGAGTGTATCATCAGGGAATGAGCAGTTCTTC
V: TRBV7-2; size: few; J: TRBJ2-7; D: TRBD1; CDR3: CASSLRQGYEQYF; DNA: TGTGCCAGCAGCCTGAGACAGGGGTACGAGCAGTACTTC
V: TRBV12-3/TRBV12-4; size: .; J: TRBJ1-2; D: .; CDR3: CASTYGGNYGYTF; DNA: TGTGCCAGCACCTACGGCGGTAACTATGGCTACACCTTC
V: TRBV11-3; size: .; J: TRBJ2-3; D: TRBD2; CDR3: CASSKTGLGRPQYF; DNA: TGTGCCAGCAGCAAAACGGGACTAGGCCGTCCGCAGTATTTT
V: TRBV2; size: .; J: TRBJ1-6; D: .; CDR3: CASSAGEGRSPLHF; DNA: TGTGCCAGCAGTGCGGGAGAGGGGAGATCACCCCTCCACTTT
V: TRBV7-2; size: .; J: TRBJ2-2; D: .; CDR3: CASSFGDYTGELFF; DNA: TGTGCCAGCAGCTTCGGGGATTATACCGGGGAGCTGTTTTTT
V: TRBV28; size: few; J: TRBJ1-6; D: TRBD1; CDR3: CASSPLDRDDSPLHF; DNA: TGTGCCAGCAGTCCACTGGACAGGGATGATTCACCCCTCCACTTT
V: TRBV2; size: .; J: TRBJ2-1; D: .; CDR3: CASSELPGTTYNEQFF; DNA: TGTGCCAGCAGTGAGTTACCCGGGACGACATACAATGAGCAGTTCTTC
V: TRBV7-7; size: .; J: TRBJ2-5; D: .; CDR3: CASSLVAGKETQYF; DNA: TGTGCCAGCAGCTTAGTGGCAGGGAAAGAGACCCAGTACTTC
V: TRBV24-1; size: .; J: TRBJ1-3; D: .; CDR3: CATSDKEDSRSSGNTIYF; DNA: TGTGCCACCAGTGATAAGGAGGACAGCCGAAGCTCTGGAAACACCATATATTTT
V: TRBV19; size: .; J: TRBJ2-7; D: TRBD1; CDR3: CASSIVGQGSYEQYF; DNA: TGTGCCAGTAGTATAGTGGGACAGGGGAGCTACGAGCAGTACTTC
V: TRBV27; size: few; J: TRBJ1-1; D: TRBD1; CDR3: CASSPGGRGRVPFF; DNA: TGTGCCAGCAGTCCCGGGGGCAGGGGGCGCGTGCCTTTCTTT
V: TRBV6-5; size: .; J: TRBJ2-2; D: TRBD1; CDR3: CASRIPGQVTGELFF; DNA: TGTGCCAGCAGGATTCCGGGACAGGTAACCGGGGAGCTGTTTTTT
V: TRBV2; size: .; J: TRBJ1-2; D: TRBD1; CDR3: CASRRQGAEHGYTF; DNA: TGTGCCAGCAGACGACAGGGGGCCGAGCACGGCTACACCTTC
V: TRBV2; size: .; J: TRBJ1-2; D: .; CDR3: CASSRTLYGYTF; DNA: TGTGCCAGCAGTAGGACACTATATGGCTACACCTTC
V: TRBV18; size: .; J: TRBJ2-5; D: TRBD1; CDR3: CASSPGTGEETQYF; DNA: TGTGCCAGCTCACCCGGGACAGGGGAAGAGACCCAGTACTTC
V: TRBV7-2; size: .; J: TRBJ2-7; D: .; CDR3: CASSVQSSYEQYF; DNA: TGTGCCAGCAGCGTCCAGAGCTCCTACGAGCAGTACTTC